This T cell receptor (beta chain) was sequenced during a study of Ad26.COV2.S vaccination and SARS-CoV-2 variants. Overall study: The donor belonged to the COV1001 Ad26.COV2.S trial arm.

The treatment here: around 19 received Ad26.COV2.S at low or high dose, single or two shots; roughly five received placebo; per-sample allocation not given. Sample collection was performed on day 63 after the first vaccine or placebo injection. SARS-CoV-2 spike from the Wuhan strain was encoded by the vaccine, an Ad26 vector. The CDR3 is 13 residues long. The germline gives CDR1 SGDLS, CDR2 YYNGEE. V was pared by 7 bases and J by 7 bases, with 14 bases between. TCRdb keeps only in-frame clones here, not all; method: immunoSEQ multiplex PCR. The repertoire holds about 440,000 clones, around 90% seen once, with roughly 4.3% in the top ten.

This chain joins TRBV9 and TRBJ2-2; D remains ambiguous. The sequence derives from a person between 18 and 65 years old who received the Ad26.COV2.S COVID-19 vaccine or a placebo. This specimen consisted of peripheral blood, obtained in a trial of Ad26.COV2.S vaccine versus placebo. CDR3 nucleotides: TGTGCCAGCGCAAACCTTGGAGACGGGGAGCTGTTTTTT. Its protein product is CASANLGDGELFF. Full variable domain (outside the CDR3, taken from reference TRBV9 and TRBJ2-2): DSGVTQTPKHLITATGQRVTLRCSPRSGDLSVYWYQQSLDQGLQFLIQYYNGEERAKGNILERFSAQQFPDLHSELNLSSLELGDSALYFCASANLGDGELFFGEGSRLTVL.